The 23 T cell receptor beta chains below come from one sample, sequenced in a study of T-cell reconstitution after alpha-beta-depleted transplantation in children. Construction of the TCRbeta library involved unique molecular identifiers. TCRdb analysed the PCR reads with MiXCR anew, one entry per CDR3 protein. In the table there are around 960,000 distinct CDR3 sequences, roughly 29% of which are singletons. Sample: PBMCs, mostly from graft donor cells, taken 360 days after TCRalphabeta/CD19-depleted stem cell transplant. Receptors were obtained from a boy in the first two years of life who had a stem cell transplant for SCID, so the T cells may come from the graft donor.

This clonotype was counted many times. This chain uses TRBV3-1 with TRBJ1-2, with D maybe TRBD1 (6 bases). The V end lost 4 bases, the J end lost 4 bases, and 7 bases lay between the germline ends. CDR3 size: 12 residues. The V gene's germline CDR1 is LGHDT and CDR2 YNNKEL (reference sequence). CDR3 sequence reads: CASSPGVYGYTF. CDR3 DNA sequence: TGTGCCAGCAGCCCAGGGGTCTATGGCTACACCTTC.

This clonotype was detected only a few times. CDR3 sequence: CASSRRTESSYEQYF. The CDR3, as DNA: TGCGCCAGCAGCCGAAGGACAGAGAGCTCCTACGAGCAGTACTTC. V gene TRBV4-1 combines with J gene TRBJ2-7; D might be TRBD1 (6 bases). The V end was cut by 4 bases, the J end by 0 bases, with 13 bases between. The CDR3 has 15 residues. Germline CDR1 and CDR2: MGHRA and YSYEKL.

The chain uses TRBV12-3 or TRBV12-4 and TRBJ2-1, with D possibly matching TRBD2 (5 bases). The ends were cut back, 5 bases at V and 2 bases at J, with 16 bases in the middle. This CDR3 spans 16 amino acids. This CDR3 is CASSPQTTRAYNEQFF. DNA for the CDR3: TGTGCCAGCAGTCCCCAGACTACAAGAGCCTACAATGAGCAGTTCTTC.

The chain joins TRBV20-1 to TRBJ1-1; tentatively, D is TRBD1 (5 bases). This CDR3 is built from 13 residues. Germline CDR1 DFQATT, CDR2 SNEGSKA (reference sequence). V was shortened by 0 bases and J by 8 bases, with 13 bases between the two germline ends. This CDR3 reads CSARDGGPKEAFF. As DNA, the CDR3 is TGCAGTGCTAGAGATGGGGGACCCAAAGAAGCTTTCTTT.

There are many counts of this clonotype. The chain combines TRBV2 with TRBJ2-1; D gene ambiguous. The CDR3 runs to 11 residues. Trimming removed 4 bases from V and 3 bases from J, with 1 base in between. Germline loops: CDR1 SNHLY, CDR2 FYNNEI. Here the CDR3 reads CASSGYNEQFF. In nucleotides, the CDR3 is TGTGCCAGCAGTGGCTACAATGAGCAGTTCTTC.

The V call is TRBV4-3, the J call TRBJ1-5, with a tentative D call TRBD1 (6 bases). V dropped 0 bases and J dropped 7 bases, with 10 bases sitting between them. The CDR3 spans 14 residues. In germline, CDR1 is LGHNA, CDR2 YSLEER. CDR3 loop: CASSQDRGRQPQHF. Here the CDR3 DNA reads TGCGCCAGCAGCCAAGACAGGGGTAGGCAGCCCCAGCATTTT.

The CDR3 region has the DNA TGTGCCAGCGCCAACAGGGTTGGCTACACCTTC. Translated: CASANRVGYTF. This chain uses TRBV6-6 with TRBJ1-2; tentative D call: TRBD1 (6 bases). V shed 8 bases and J shed 7 bases, with 11 bases lying between them. This CDR3 has 11 residues. CDR1 and CDR2 from the germline V gene are MNHNY and SVGAGI (reference sequence).

The CDR3 bases are TGTGCCAGCAGTGAATCCCGCCGAACCTACGAGCAGTACTTC. Amino acids: CASSESRRTYEQYF. The V call is TRBV25-1, the J call TRBJ2-7; no clear D gene. The length of the CDR3 is 14 residues. Germline loops: CDR1 MGHDK, CDR2 SYGVNS. V was cut by 1 base and J by 2 bases, with 9 bases left in between.

This clonotype has only a few counts. The rearrangement uses TRBV6-5 and TRBJ2-1; D perhaps matches TRBD1 (5 bases). The V and J ends lost 2 bases and 5 bases respectively, with 22 bases between them. CDR1 is MNHEY and CDR2 is SVGAGI in the germline V gene. CDR3 size: 18 residues. CDR3 region: CASSYPGVPRVINNEQFF. In nucleotides, the CDR3 is TGTGCCAGCAGTTACCCGGGCGTTCCCAGGGTCATCAACAATGAGCAGTTCTTC.

This clonotype occurred a few times. This chain connects TRBV12-3 or TRBV12-4 to TRBJ2-3; D tentatively fits TRBD1 or TRBD2 (7 bases each). CDR3 size: 16 residues. Trimming removed 5 bases at V and 3 bases at J, with 18 bases between. The CDR3: CASSIIDREGTDTQYF. As DNA, the CDR3 is TGTGCCAGCAGTATCATCGACAGGGAGGGAACAGATACGCAGTATTTT.

This CDR3 is CASSLSGTGGGNTIYF. The CDR3 DNA follows: TGTGCCAGCAGCCTCTCCGGGACAGGGGGAGGAAACACCATATATTTT. V usage is TRBV12-3 or TRBV12-4 and J usage is TRBJ1-3, with 11 nucleotides matching TRBD1. After removal of 6 bases from V and 4 bases from J, the junction contained 8 bases not matched to a gene. CDR3 length: 16 amino acids.

The chain uses TRBV18 and TRBJ1-1; perhaps TRBD1 as D (6 bases). Germline CDR1 and CDR2: KGHSH and LQKENI. The ends were cut back, 4 bases at V and 3 bases at J, with 15 bases in the middle. The CDR3 is 15 amino acids. In DNA, the CDR3 is TGTGCCAGCTCACTAATACAGGGTGCGGACACTGAAGCTTTCTTT. This codes for CASSLIQGADTEAFF.

This clonotype has just one count. The gene calls are TRBV5-5 and TRBJ2-7; D perhaps matches TRBD1 (6 bases). The CDR3 loop spans 15 amino acids. The germline V gene encodes CDR1 SGHKS and CDR2 YYEKEE (reference sequence). V lost 3 bases and J lost 2, with 15 bases in between. The CDR3 spells CASSWMDSLTYEQYF. The CDR3 bases are TGTGCCAGCAGCTGGATGGACAGCTTGACCTACGAGCAGTACTTC.

This clonotype was counted only a few times. V usage is TRBV30 and J usage is TRBJ2-5, with a tentative D call TRBD1 (6 bases). The CDR3 loop spans 11 amino acids. Per germline, CDR1 GTSNPN and CDR2 SVGIG (reference sequence). V gave up 4 bases and J gave up 5 bases, with 8 bases separating them. CDR3 in amino acids: CAWKGVETQYF. In nucleotides, the CDR3 is TGTGCCTGGAAGGGGGTGGAGACCCAGTACTTC.

The chain employs TRBV20-1 and TRBJ1-2; D is perhaps TRBD1 (6 bases). V lost 5 bases, J lost 6 bases, and 19 bases lay in between. This CDR3 is built from 14 residues. Germline CDR1 DFQATT, CDR2 SNEGSKA (reference sequence). The DNA for the CDR3 is TGCAGTGCTGGGGCCCTTAAGGGGGGAGATGGCTACACCTTC. Translating gives CSAGALKGGDGYTF.

The V gene is TRBV24-1, the J gene TRBJ2-1; TRBD1 agrees at 9 bases. Losses at the gene ends were 1 base for V and 8 bases for J; bases not matched to a gene: 8. CDR1 and CDR2 (germline): KGHDR, SFDVKD. The CDR3 length is 16 residues. The CDR3 is CATSDFVTGGLDEQFF. The CDR3 nucleotides are TGTGCCACCAGTGATTTCGTTACAGGGGGCCTCGATGAGCAGTTCTTC.

A few counts support this clonotype. The chain links TRBV9 to TRBJ2-1; 11 nucleotides align to TRBD2. The CDR3 covers 15 residues. Looked up from germline, CDR1 is SGDLS and CDR2 is YYNGEE. Germline trimming cut 2 bases from V and 2 bases from J; bases unmatched to any gene: 0. The CDR3 DNA reads TGTGCCAGCAGCGTGACTAGCGGGGCCTACAATGAGCAGTTCTTC. Translating it yields CASSVTSGAYNEQFF.

The sample holds a few counts of this clonotype. The chain joins TRBV7-8 to TRBJ2-5; unclear D gene. Germline V gene data show CDR1 as SGHVS and CDR2 as FQNEAQ. The CDR3 is made up of 14 amino acids. Deletions cut 5 bases from V and 5 bases from J, with 15 bases between. The CDR3 sequence is CASSPDSNRETQYF. CDR3 coding DNA: TGTGCCAGCAGCCCAGACTCAAATCGGGAGACCCAGTACTTC.

The chain recombines TRBV4-1 with TRBJ2-1, with TRBD1 as a possible D gene (6 bases). V was shortened by 4 bases and J by 6 bases, with 13 bases between the two germline ends. This CDR3 has 14 amino acids. Germline lookup yields CDR1 MGHRA and CDR2 YSYEKL. CDR3 protein: CASSPQGFGNEQFF. DNA of the CDR3: TGCGCCAGCAGCCCCCAGGGGTTCGGCAATGAGCAGTTCTTC.

This chain connects TRBV11-2 to TRBJ2-1, with a tentative D call TRBD1 (5 bases). CDR3 length: 14 amino acids. Between the trimmed V and J ends, which lost 4 bases and 5 bases, there was a span of 12 bases. The V gene's germline CDR1 is SGHAT and CDR2 FQNNGV. CDR3 DNA: TGTGCCAGCAGCTACCAGACAGCCCACAATGAGCAGTTCTTC. Its translation is CASSYQTAHNEQFF.

The chain employs TRBV12-3 or TRBV12-4 and TRBJ1-1; a weak D match, TRBD1 (6 bases). This CDR3 spans 14 amino acids. The V and J ends lost 7 bases and 1 base respectively, with 13 bases between them. The CDR3 here is CASIRGFTNTEAFF. Written as DNA, the CDR3 is TGTGCCAGCATCAGGGGCTTTACGAACACTGAAGCTTTCTTT.

The rearrangement joins TRBV7-7 to TRBJ2-5; 8 bases fit TRBD2. The V and J ends lost 2 bases and 1 base, in that order; junction bases with no gene match: 9. The germline V gene encodes CDR1 SSHAT and CDR2 FNYEAQ (reference sequence). The CDR3 sequence is 17 residues long. CDR3 sequence (DNA): TGTGCCAGCAGCTTATTGAGCGGGGGCCGAGCCCAAGAGACCCAGTACTTC. It specifies CASSLLSGGRAQETQYF.

This clonotype showed up many times. The chain carries TRBV3-1 and TRBJ2-3, with D perhaps matching TRBD2 (5 bases). V dropped 4 bases and J dropped 0 bases, with 23 bases sitting between them. The CDR3 covers 19 residues. From germline, CDR1 is LGHDT and CDR2 YNNKEL (reference sequence). The CDR3: CASSPSTHRSDSSTDTQYF. CDR3 nucleotides: TGTGCCAGCAGCCCTTCGACTCACCGTAGCGACTCTAGCACAGATACGCAGTATTTT.